This T cell receptor (beta chain) was profiled in a study of T cells after yellow fever vaccination. This CDR3 has 12 amino acids. CDR1 and CDR2 (germline): LGHNA, YSLEER. V lost 1 base and J 12 bases, leaving 10 bases between the germline ends. Researchers made TCR cDNA using 5'RACE template switching, and this step added a universal primer site and UMIs. Via MiXCR, TCRdb re-called the 5' RACE reads, giving one row per CDR3 protein. The repertoire consists of 450,000 to 550,000 distinct CDR3 sequences, with roughly 21% occurring once and the leading ten covering about 13%. The sample holds a few counts of this clonotype. As yet, its antigen is unknown. The study, taken as a whole, reports: Peak timing came faster in the weaker secondary response, day 5 versus 15. Post-booster samples contained most primary-vaccination clones (around 95% CD4, about 87% CD8).

The receptor was isolated from a man aged 25-45 years who received the YFV17D yellow fever vaccine. The sample consisted of PBMCs, taken 15 days after the yellow fever booster vaccination. This chain uses TRBV4-3 with TRBJ2-1; D might be TRBD2 (6 bases). CDR3 loop: CASSQGGGPQFF. In nucleotides, the CDR3 is TGCGCCAGCAGCCAAGGGGGAGGCCCGCAGTTCTTC.